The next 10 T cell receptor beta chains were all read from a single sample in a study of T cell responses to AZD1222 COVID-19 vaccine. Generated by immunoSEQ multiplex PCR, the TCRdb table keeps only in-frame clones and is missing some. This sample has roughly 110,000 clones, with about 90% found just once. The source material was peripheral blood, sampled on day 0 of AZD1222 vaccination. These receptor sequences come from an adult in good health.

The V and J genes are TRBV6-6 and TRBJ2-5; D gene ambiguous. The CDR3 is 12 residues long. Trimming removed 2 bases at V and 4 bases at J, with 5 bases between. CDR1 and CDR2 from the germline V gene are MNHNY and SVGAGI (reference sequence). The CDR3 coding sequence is TGTGCCAGCAGTTACGGTCCAGAGACCCAGTACTTC. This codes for CASSYGPETQYF.

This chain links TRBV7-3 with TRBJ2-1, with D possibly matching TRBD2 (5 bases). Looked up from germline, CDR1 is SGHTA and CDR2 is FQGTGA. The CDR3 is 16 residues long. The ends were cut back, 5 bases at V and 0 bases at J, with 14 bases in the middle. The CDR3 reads CASSTLSGASYNEQFF. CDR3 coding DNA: TGTGCCAGCAGCACCCTAAGCGGAGCCTCCTACAATGAGCAGTTCTTC.

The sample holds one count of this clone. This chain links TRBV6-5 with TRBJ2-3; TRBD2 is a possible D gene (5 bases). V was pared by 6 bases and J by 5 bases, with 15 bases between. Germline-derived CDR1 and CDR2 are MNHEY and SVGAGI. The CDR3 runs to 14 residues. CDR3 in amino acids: CASRINQAGDTQYF. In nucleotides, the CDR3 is TGTGCCAGCAGGATTAACCAGGCGGGAGATACGCAGTATTTT.

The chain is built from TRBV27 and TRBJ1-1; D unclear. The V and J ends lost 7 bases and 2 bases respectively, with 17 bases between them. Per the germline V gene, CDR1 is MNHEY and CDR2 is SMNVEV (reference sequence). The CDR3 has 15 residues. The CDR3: CASTSGAGKNTEAFF. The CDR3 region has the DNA TGTGCCAGCACATCCGGCGCAGGAAAAAACACTGAAGCTTTCTTT.

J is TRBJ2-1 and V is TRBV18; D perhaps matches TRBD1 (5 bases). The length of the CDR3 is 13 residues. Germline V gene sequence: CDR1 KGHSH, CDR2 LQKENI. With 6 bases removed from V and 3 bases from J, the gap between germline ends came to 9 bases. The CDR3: CASSPDSYNEQFF. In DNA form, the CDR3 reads TGTGCCAGCTCGCCTGACAGCTACAATGAGCAGTTCTTC.

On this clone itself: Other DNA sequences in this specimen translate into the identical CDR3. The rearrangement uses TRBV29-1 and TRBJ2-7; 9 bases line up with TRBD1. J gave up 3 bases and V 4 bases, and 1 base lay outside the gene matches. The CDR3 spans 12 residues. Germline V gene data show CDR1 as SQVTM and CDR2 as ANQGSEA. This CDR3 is CSVGQGDYEQYF. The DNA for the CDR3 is TGCAGCGTTGGACAGGGGGACTACGAGCAGTACTTC.

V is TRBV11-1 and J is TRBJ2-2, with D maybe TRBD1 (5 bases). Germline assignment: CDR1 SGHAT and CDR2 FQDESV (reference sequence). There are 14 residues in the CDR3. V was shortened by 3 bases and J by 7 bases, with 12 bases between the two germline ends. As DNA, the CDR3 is TGTGCCAGCAGCTTGGACAAGGCGGTCGGGGAGCTGTTTTTT. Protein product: CASSLDKAVGELFF.

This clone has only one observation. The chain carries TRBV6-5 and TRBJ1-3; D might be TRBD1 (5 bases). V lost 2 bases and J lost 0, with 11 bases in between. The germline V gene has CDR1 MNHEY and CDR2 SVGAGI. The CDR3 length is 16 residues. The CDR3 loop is CASSYGTPRSGNTIYF. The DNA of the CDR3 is TGTGCCAGCAGTTACGGGACGCCGCGCTCTGGAAACACCATATATTTT.

The CDR3: CASSPGLNTQYF. The DNA of the CDR3 is TGTGCCAGCAGCCCAGGATTGAATACGCAGTATTTT. The J gene is TRBJ2-3, the V gene TRBV6-2 or TRBV6-3; D is uncertain. CDR1 MNHEY and CDR2 SVGEGT come from the germline V gene. The V end was cut by 6 bases, the J end by 7 bases, with 11 bases between. The CDR3 has 12 amino acids.

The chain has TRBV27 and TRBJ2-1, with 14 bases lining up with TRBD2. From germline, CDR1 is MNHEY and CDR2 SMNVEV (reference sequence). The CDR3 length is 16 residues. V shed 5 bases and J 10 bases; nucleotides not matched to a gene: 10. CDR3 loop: CASSPRGTSGRWEQFF. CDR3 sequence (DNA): TGTGCCAGCAGTCCGCGGGGGACTAGCGGGAGATGGGAGCAGTTCTTC.